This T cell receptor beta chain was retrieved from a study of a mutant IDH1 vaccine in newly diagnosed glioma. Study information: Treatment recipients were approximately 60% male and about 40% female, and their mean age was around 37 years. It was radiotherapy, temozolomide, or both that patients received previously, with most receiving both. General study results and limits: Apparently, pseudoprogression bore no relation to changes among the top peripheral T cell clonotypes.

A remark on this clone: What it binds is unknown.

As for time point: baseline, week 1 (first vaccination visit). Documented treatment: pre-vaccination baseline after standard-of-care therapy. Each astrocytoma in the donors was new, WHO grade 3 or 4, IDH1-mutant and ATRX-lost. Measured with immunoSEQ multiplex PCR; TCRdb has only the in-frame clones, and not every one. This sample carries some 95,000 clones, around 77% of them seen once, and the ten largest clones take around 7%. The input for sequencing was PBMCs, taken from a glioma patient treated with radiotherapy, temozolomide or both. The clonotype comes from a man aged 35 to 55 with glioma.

This CDR3 reads CASSYRTGGYNEQFF. DNA of the CDR3: TGTGCCAGCAGCTATCGAACGGGAGGCTACAATGAGCAGTTCTTC. The chain links TRBV7-2 to TRBJ2-1, with TRBD2 matching 7 bases. V lost 4 bases and J lost 3; bases outside the gene matches: 6. This CDR3 comprises 15 residues. Germline V lookup: CDR1 SGHTA, CDR2 FQGNSA. Complete variable domain (other parts from reference TRBV7-2 and TRBJ2-1): GAGVSQSPSNKVTEKGKDVELRCDPISGHTALYWYRQSLGQGLEFLIYFQGNSAPDKSGLPSDRFSAERTGGSVSTLTIQRTQQEDSAVYLCASSYRTGGYNEQFFGPGTRLTVL.